This T cell receptor beta chain appears in the sequencing data of a study of T cell responses to AZD1222 COVID-19 vaccine. About the study: Timing groups of about 4 and about 12 weeks for second doses were pooled. Overall study results and limits: CD4 TCRs associated with vaccination spanned spike, dominating at 160-218 and 743-854. Spike-specific TCR repertoires showed rising breadth and depth after two AZD1222 doses. The donor group comprised mostly white British people and more females; the analysis possibly underestimated clonal diversity.

CDR1 and CDR2 from the germline V gene are SGHKS and YYEKEE (reference sequence). Trimming at V came to 6 bases and at J to 3 bases, leaving 14 bases not matched to a gene. The CDR3 covers 17 residues. A note on this clone: Its antigen is unknown.

The table came from immunoSEQ multiplex PCR; TCRdb's copy has only in-frame clones and leaves some out. The table shows roughly 150,000 clones, with approximately 90% occurring only once. This material consisted of peripheral blood, taken on day 0 of AZD1222 vaccination. This receptor was identified in an adult in good health. V usage is TRBV5-5 and J usage is TRBJ1-3, with 8 bases identical to TRBD1. The CDR3 coding sequence is TGTGCCAGCACCTCACAGGGTACAGGGGGAGTTGGAAACACCATATATTTT. It is translated as CASTSQGTGGVGNTIYF.